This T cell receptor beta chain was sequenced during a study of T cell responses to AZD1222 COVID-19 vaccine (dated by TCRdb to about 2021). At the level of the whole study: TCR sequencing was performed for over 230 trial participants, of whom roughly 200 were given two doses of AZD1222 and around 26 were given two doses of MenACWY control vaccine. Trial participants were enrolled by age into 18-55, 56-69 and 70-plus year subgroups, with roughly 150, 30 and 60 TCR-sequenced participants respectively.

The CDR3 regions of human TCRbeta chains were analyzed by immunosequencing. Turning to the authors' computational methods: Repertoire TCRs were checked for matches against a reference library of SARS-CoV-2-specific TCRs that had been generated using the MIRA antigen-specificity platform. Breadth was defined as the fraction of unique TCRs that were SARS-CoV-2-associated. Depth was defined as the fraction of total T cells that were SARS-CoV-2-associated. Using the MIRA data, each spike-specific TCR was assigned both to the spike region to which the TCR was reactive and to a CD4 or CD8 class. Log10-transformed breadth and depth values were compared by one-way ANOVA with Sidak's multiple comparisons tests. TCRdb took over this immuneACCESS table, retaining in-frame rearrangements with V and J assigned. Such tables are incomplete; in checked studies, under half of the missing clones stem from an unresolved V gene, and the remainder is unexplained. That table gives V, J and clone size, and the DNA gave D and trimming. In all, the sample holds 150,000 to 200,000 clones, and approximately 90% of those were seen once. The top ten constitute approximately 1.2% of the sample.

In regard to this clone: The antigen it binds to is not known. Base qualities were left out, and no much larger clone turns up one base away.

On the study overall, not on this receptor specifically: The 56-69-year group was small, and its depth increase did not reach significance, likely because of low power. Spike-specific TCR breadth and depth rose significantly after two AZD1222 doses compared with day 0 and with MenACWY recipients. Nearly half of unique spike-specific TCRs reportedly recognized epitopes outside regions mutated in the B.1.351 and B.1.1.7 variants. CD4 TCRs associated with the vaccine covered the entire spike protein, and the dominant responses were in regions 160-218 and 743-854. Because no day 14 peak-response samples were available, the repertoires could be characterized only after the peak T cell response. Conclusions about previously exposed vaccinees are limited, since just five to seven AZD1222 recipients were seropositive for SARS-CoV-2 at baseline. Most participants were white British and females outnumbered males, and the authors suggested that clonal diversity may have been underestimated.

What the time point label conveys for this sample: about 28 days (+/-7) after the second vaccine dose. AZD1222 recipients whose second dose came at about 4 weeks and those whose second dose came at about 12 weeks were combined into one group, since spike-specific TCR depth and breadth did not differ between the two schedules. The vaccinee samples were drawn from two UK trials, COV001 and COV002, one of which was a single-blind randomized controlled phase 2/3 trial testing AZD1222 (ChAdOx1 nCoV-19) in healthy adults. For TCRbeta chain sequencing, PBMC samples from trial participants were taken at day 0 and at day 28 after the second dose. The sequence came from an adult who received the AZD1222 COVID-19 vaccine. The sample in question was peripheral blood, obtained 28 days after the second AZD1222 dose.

The nucleotides are TGTGCCAGCAAGAACCCGTTTGACACTGAAGCTTTCTTT. It specifies CASKNPFDTEAFF. The rearrangement combines TRBV6-5 with TRBJ1-1; a confident D gene designation cannot be given. The CDR3 holds 13 amino acids from the cysteine to the phenylalanine. The DNA shown is the 39-base CDR3, in frame from base 1. V is cut by 7 bases and J by 3 bases, and the space between the germline ends is 12 bases. The germline V gene yields MNHEY for CDR1 and SVGAGI for CDR2.